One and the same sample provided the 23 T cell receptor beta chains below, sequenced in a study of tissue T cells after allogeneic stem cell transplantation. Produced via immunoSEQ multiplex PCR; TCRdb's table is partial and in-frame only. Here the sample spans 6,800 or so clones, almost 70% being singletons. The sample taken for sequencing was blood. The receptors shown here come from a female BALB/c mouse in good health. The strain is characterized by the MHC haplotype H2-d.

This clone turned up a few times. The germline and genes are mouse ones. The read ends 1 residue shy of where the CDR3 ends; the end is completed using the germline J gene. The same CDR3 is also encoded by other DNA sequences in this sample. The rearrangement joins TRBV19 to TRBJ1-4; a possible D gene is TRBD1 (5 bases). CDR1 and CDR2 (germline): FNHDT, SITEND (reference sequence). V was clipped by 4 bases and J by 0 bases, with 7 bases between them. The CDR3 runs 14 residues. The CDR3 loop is CASSRQFSNERLFF. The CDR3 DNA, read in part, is TGTGCCAGCAGTCGACAGTTTTCCAACGAAAGATTATTT.

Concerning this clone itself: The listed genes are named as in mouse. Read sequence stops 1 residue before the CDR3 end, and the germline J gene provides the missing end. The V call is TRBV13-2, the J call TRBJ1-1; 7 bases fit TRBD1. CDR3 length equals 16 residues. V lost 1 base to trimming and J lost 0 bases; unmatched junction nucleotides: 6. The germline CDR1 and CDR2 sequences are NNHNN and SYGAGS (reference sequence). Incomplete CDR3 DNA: TGTGCCAGCGGTGATCTCCGGGACAGTGCAAACACAGAAGTCTTC. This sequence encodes CASGDLRDSANTEVF. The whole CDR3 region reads CASGDLRDSANTEVFF.

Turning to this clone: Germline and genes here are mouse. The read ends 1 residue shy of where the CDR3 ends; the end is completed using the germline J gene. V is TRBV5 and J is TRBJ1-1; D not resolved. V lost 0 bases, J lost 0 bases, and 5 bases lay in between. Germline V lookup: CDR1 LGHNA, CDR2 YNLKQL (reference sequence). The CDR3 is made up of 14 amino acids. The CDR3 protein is CASSQDKENTEVFF. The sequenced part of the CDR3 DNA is TGTGCCAGCAGCCAAGATAAGGAGAACACAGAAGTCTTC.

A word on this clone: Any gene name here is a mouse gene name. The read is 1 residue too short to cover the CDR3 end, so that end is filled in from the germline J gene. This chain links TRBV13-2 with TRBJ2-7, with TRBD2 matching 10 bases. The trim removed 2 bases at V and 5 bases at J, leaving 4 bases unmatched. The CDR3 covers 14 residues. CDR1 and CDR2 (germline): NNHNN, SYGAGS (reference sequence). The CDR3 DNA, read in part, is TGTGCCAGCGGTGACTGGGGGGGCAAGAATGAACAGTAC. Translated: CASGDWGGKNEQY. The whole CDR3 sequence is CASGDWGGKNEQYF.

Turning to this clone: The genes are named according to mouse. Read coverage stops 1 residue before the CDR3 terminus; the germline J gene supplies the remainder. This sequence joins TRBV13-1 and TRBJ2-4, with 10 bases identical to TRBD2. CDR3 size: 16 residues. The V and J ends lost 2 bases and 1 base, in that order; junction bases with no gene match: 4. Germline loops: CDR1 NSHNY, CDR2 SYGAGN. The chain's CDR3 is CASSDRDWGRQNTLYF. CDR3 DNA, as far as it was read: TGTGCCAGCAGTGACAGGGACTGGGGCCGTCAAAACACCTTGTAC.

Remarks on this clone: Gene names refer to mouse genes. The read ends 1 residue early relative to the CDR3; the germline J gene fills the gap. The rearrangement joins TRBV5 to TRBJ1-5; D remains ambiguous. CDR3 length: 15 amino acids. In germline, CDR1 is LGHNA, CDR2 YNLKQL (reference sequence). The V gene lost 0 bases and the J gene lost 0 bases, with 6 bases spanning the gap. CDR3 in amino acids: CASSQENNNNQAPLF. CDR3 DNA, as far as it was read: TGTGCCAGCAGCCAAGAAAACAATAACAACCAGGCTCCGCTT.

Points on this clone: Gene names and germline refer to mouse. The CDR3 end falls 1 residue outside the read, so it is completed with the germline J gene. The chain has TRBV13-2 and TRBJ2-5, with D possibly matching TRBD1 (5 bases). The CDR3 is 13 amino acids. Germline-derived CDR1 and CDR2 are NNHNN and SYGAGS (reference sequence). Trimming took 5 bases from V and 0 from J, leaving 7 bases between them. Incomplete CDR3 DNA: TGTGCCAGCGGCGGACAAAACCAAGACACCCAGTAC. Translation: CASGGQNQDTQY. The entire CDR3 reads CASGGQNQDTQYF.

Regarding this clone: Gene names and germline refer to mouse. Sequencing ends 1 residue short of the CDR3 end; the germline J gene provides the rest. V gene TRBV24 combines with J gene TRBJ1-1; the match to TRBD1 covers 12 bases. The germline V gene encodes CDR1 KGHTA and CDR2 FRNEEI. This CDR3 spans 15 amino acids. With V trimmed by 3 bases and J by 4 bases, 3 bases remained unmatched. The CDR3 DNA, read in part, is TGTGCCAGCAGTCTATGGGACAGGGGGCTCACAGAAGTCTTC. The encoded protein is CASSLWDRGLTEVF. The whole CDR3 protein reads CASSLWDRGLTEVFF.

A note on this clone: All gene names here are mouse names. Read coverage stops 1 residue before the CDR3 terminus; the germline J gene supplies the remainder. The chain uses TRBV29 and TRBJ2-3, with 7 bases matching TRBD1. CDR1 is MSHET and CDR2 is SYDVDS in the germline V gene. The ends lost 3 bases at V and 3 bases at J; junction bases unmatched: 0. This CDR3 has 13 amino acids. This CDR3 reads CASSLDRAETLYF. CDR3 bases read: TGTGCTAGCAGTTTGGACAGGGCAGAAACGCTGTAT.

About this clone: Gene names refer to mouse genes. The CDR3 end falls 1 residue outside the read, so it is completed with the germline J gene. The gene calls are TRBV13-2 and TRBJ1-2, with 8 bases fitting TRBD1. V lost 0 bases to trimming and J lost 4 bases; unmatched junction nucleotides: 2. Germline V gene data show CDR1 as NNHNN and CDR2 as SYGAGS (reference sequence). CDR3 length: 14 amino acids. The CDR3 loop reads CASGDADRGSDYTF. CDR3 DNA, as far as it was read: TGTGCCAGCGGTGATGCCGACAGGGGCTCCGACTACACC.

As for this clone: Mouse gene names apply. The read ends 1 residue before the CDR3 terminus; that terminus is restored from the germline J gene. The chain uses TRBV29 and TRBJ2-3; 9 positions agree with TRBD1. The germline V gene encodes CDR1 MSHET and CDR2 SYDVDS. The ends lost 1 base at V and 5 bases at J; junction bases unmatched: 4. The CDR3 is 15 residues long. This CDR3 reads CASSLFGTGKETLYF. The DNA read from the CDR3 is TGTGCTAGCAGTTTATTCGGGACAGGGAAAGAAACGCTGTAT.

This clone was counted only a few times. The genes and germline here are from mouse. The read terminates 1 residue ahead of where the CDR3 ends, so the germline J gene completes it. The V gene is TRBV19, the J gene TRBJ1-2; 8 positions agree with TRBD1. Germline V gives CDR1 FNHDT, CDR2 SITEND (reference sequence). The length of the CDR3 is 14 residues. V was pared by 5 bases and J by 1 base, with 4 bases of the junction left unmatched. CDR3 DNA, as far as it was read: TGTGCCAGCAGACCACAGGGGGGAAACTCCGACTACACC. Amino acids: CASRPQGGNSDYT. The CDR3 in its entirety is CASRPQGGNSDYTF.

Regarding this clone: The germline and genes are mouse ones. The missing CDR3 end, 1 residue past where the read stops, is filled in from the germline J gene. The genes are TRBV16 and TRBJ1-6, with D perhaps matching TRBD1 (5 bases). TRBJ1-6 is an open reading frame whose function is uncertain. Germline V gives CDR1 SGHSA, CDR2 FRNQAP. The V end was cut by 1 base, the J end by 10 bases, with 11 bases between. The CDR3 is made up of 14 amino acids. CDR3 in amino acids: CASSLGGGESPLYF. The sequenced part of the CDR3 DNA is TGTGCAAGCAGCTTAGGGGGGGGAGAGTCGCCCCTCTAC.

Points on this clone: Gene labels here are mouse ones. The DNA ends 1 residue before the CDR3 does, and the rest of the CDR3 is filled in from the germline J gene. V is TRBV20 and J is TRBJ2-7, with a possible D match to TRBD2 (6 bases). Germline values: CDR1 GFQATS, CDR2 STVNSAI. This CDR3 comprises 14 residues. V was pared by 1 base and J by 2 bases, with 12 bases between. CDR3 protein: CGARVGLGTYEQYF. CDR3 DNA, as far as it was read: TGTGGTGCTAGGGTTGGTCTGGGGACCTATGAACAGTAC. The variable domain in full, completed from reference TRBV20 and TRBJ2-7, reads GALVYQYPRRTICKSGTSMRMECQAVGFQATSVAWYRQSPQKTFELIALSTVNSAIKYEQNFTQEKFPISHPNLSFSSMTVLNAYLEDRGLYLCGARVGLGTYEQYFGPGTRLTVL.

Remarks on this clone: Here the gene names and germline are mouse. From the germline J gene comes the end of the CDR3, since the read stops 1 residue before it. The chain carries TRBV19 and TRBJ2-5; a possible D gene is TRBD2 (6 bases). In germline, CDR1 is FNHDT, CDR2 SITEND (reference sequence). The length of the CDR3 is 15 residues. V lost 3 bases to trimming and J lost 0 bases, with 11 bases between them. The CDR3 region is CASSKAGLNQDTQYF. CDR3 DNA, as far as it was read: TGTGCCAGCAGTAAGGCGGGACTAAACCAAGACACCCAGTAC.

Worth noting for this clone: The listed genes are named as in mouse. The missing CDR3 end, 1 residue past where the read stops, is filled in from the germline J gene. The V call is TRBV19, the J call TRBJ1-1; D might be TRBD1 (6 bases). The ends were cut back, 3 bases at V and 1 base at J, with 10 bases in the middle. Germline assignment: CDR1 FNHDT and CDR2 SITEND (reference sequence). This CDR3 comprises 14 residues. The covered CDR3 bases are TGTGCCAGCAGTAGGGTGGACAGAAACACAGAAGTCTTC. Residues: CASSRVDRNTEVF. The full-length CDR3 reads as CASSRVDRNTEVFF. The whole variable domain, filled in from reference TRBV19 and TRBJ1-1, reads GGIITQTPKFLIGQEGQKLTLKCQQNFNHDTMYWYRQDSGKGLRLIYYSITENDLQKGDLSEGYDASREKKSSFSLTVTSAQKNEMAVFLCASSRVDRNTEVFFGKGTRLTVV.

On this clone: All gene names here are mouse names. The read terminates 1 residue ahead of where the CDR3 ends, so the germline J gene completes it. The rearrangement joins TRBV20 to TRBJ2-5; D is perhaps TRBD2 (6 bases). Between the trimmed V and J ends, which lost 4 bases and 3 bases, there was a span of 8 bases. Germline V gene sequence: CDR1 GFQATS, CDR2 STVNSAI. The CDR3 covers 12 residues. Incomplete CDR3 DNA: TGTGGTGCTACCGGGACTCAAGACACCCAGTAC. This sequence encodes CGATGTQDTQY. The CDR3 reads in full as CGATGTQDTQYF.

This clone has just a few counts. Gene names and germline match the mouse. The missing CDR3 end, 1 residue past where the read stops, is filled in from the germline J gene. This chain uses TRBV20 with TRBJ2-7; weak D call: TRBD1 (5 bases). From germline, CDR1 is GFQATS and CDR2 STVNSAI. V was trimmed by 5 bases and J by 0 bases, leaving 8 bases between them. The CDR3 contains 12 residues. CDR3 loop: CGARQSSYEQYF. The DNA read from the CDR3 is TGTGGTGCTCGACAGAGCTCCTATGAACAGTAC.

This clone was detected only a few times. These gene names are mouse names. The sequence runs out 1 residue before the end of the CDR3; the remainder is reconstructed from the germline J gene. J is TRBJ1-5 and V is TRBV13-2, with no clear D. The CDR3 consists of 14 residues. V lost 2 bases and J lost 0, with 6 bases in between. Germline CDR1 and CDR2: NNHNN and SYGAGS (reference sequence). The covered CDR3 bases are TGTGCCAGCGGTGAGGGCAATAACAACCAGGCTCCGCTT. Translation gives CASGEGNNNQAPL. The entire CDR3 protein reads CASGEGNNNQAPLF.

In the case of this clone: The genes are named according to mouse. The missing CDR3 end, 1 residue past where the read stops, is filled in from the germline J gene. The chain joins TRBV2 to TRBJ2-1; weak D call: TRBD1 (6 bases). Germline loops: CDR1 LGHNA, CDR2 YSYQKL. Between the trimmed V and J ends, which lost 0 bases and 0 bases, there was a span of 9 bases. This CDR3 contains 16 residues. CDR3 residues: CASSQERGFNYAEQFF. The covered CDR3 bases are TGTGCCAGCAGCCAAGAAAGGGGGTTTAACTATGCTGAGCAGTTC.

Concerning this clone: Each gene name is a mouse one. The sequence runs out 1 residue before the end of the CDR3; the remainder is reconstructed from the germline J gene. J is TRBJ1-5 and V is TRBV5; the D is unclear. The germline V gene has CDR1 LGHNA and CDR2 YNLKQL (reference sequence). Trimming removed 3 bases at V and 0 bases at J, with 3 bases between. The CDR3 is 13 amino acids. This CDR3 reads CASSQDNNQAPLF. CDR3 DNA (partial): TGTGCCAGCAGCCAGGATAACAACCAGGCTCCGCTT.

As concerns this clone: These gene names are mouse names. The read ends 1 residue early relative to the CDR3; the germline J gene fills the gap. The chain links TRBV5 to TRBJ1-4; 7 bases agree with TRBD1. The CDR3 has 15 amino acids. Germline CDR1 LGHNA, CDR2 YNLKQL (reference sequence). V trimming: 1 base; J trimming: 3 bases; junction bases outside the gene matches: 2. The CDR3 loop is CASSQGQGANERLFF. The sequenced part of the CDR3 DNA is TGTGCCAGCAGCCAAGGACAGGGAGCCAACGAAAGATTATTT.

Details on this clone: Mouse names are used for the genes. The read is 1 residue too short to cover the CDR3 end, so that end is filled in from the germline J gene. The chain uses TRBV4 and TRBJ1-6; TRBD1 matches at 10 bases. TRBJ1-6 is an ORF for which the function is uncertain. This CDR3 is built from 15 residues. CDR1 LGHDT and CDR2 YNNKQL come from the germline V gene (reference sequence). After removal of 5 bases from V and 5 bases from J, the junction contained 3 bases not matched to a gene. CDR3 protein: CASSHGQGDNSPLYF. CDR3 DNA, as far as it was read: TGTGCCAGCAGCCATGGACAGGGGGATAATTCGCCCCTCTAC.